These T cell receptor beta chains were read from a single sample in a study of T cell responses to AZD1222 COVID-19 vaccine. Libraries were prepared by immunoSEQ multiplex PCR; TCRdb keeps only in-frame clonotypes and omits some of them. This table has 250,000 to 300,000 clones, 90% to 95% appearing once. Sample: peripheral blood, taken 28 days after the second AZD1222 dose. Every receptor here comes from an adult who received the AZD1222 COVID-19 vaccine. The CDR3 runs from the conserved cysteine through the conserved F or W. The D gene is left open where the match is weak. Size is stated for part of the rows, as once, few or many counts, or as a class when the clone is expanded.

d_call: NA
v_call: TRBV2
j_call: TRBJ2-2
clone_size: NA
cdr3_aa: CASSVKQGVTGELFF
cdr3_nt: TGTGCCAGCAGTGTAAAACAGGGAGTAACCGGGGAGCTGTTTTTT

d_call: NA
v_call: TRBV6-1
j_call: TRBJ1-3
clone_size: NA
cdr3_aa: CASSEYGTGNTIYF
cdr3_nt: TGTGCCAGCAGTGAATACGGGACTGGAAACACCATATATTTT

d_call: NA
v_call: TRBV5-6
j_call: TRBJ2-1
clone_size: NA
cdr3_aa: CASSLRQYNEQFF
cdr3_nt: TGTGCCAGCAGCCTCAGACAGTACAATGAGCAGTTCTTC

d_call: NA
v_call: TRBV5-4
j_call: TRBJ2-7
clone_size: NA
cdr3_aa: CASSVDGYEQYF
cdr3_nt: TGTGCCAGCAGCGTGGACGGGTACGAGCAGTACTTC

d_call: NA
v_call: TRBV28
j_call: TRBJ1-3
clone_size: NA
cdr3_aa: CATRPSGISGNTIYF
cdr3_nt: TGTGCCACCCGACCCTCAGGGATCTCTGGAAACACCATATATTTT

d_call: NA
v_call: TRBV5-1
j_call: TRBJ1-2
clone_size: NA
cdr3_aa: CASREGTRRGYGYTF
cdr3_nt: TGCGCCAGCCGTGAAGGGACACGTCGGGGCTATGGCTACACCTTC

d_call: NA
v_call: TRBV21-1
j_call: TRBJ1-1
clone_size: NA
cdr3_aa: CASSKAPGQVWSGVTNTEAFF
cdr3_nt: TGTGCCAGCAGCAAAGCACCGGGACAGGTGTGGTCGGGCGTAACGAACACTGAAGCTTTCTTT

d_call: TRBD2
v_call: TRBV19
j_call: TRBJ2-3
clone_size: NA
cdr3_aa: CASTGLAGFTDTQYF
cdr3_nt: TGTGCCAGTACCGGACTAGCGGGGTTCACAGATACGCAGTATTTT

d_call: NA
v_call: TRBV5-6
j_call: TRBJ1-1
clone_size: once
cdr3_aa: CASRGQLGTEAFF
cdr3_nt: TGTGCCAGCAGGGGCCAATTGGGCACTGAAGCTTTCTTT

d_call: NA
v_call: TRBV2
j_call: TRBJ1-4
clone_size: NA
cdr3_aa: CASRYRNEKLFF
cdr3_nt: TGTGCCAGCAGATACAGAAATGAAAAACTGTTTTTT

d_call: NA
v_call: TRBV12-5
j_call: TRBJ2-5
clone_size: NA
cdr3_aa: CASGPPRAPEVETQYF
cdr3_nt: TGTGCTAGTGGTCCCCCCCGGGCCCCCGAGGTAGAGACCCAGTACTTC

d_call: NA
v_call: TRBV2
j_call: TRBJ2-7
clone_size: NA
cdr3_aa: CASCRGGGSYEQYF
cdr3_nt: TGTGCCAGCTGCCGGGGCGGAGGCTCCTACGAGCAGTACTTC

d_call: NA
v_call: TRBV10-2
j_call: TRBJ1-2
clone_size: NA
cdr3_aa: CASSEPGNPSYGYTF
cdr3_nt: TGCGCCAGCAGCGAACCAGGGAACCCCTCCTATGGCTACACCTTC

d_call: NA
v_call: TRBV28
j_call: TRBJ2-7
clone_size: NA
cdr3_aa: CASSFVGYEQYF
cdr3_nt: TGTGCCAGCAGTTTTGTGGGGTACGAGCAGTACTTC

d_call: NA
v_call: TRBV5-4
j_call: TRBJ2-3
clone_size: once
cdr3_aa: CASSLGLDSLGGRQYF
cdr3_nt: TGTGCCAGCAGCTTGGGCCTGGATTCATTAGGGGGGCGTCAGTATTTT

d_call: TRBD2
v_call: TRBV3-1/TRBV3-2
j_call: TRBJ2-1
clone_size: NA
cdr3_aa: CASSQPPTRTSGTLNNEQFF
cdr3_nt: TGTGCCAGCAGCCAACCTCCGACGAGGACTAGCGGGACTCTAAACAATGAGCAGTTCTTC

d_call: NA
v_call: TRBV5-6
j_call: TRBJ2-7
clone_size: few
cdr3_aa: CASSLGGSSYEQYF
cdr3_nt: TGTGCCAGCAGCTTGGGGGGGAGCTCCTACGAGCAGTACTTC

d_call: TRBD1
v_call: TRBV2
j_call: TRBJ2-7
clone_size: NA
cdr3_aa: CASSVGQGVSYEQYF
cdr3_nt: TGTGCCAGCAGTGTGGGACAGGGGGTTTCCTACGAGCAGTACTTC

d_call: NA
v_call: TRBV7-9
j_call: TRBJ2-5
clone_size: NA
cdr3_aa: CASSLILPISQETQYF
cdr3_nt: TGTGCCAGCAGCTTAATTCTTCCCATCAGCCAAGAGACCCAGTACTTC

d_call: NA
v_call: TRBV7-2
j_call: TRBJ2-1
clone_size: few
cdr3_aa: CASSLGSATYNEQFF
cdr3_nt: TGTGCCAGCAGTCTAGGTAGCGCTACCTACAATGAGCAGTTCTTC

d_call: TRBD2
v_call: TRBV4-1
j_call: TRBJ2-1
clone_size: NA
cdr3_aa: CASSQVSGSGNEQFF
cdr3_nt: TGCGCCAGCAGCCAAGTTAGCGGGAGCGGGAATGAGCAGTTCTTC

d_call: NA
v_call: TRBV3-1/TRBV3-2
j_call: TRBJ2-5
clone_size: NA
cdr3_aa: CASSQGGGGSETQYF
cdr3_nt: TGTGCCAGCAGCCAAGGAGGGGGGGGATCGGAGACCCAGTACTTC

d_call: TRBD2
v_call: TRBV19
j_call: TRBJ2-3
clone_size: NA
cdr3_aa: CASSPLAGAGTDTQYF
cdr3_nt: TGTGCCAGTAGTCCATTAGCGGGCGCAGGCACAGATACGCAGTATTTT

d_call: NA
v_call: TRBV5-1
j_call: TRBJ1-1
clone_size: NA
cdr3_aa: CASSLTPLGGSEAFF
cdr3_nt: TGCGCCAGCAGCTTAACACCCCTCGGAGGATCTGAAGCTTTCTTT

d_call: NA
v_call: TRBV20-1
j_call: TRBJ1-5
clone_size: NA
cdr3_aa: CSASRARGNQPQHF
cdr3_nt: TGCAGTGCGAGTCGGGCCAGGGGCAATCAGCCCCAGCATTTT

d_call: NA
v_call: TRBV6-5
j_call: TRBJ1-1
clone_size: NA
cdr3_aa: CASSYVVRGPEAFF
cdr3_nt: TGTGCCAGCAGTTACGTCGTTCGTGGGCCTGAAGCTTTCTTT

d_call: TRBD2
v_call: TRBV6-6
j_call: TRBJ2-7
clone_size: NA
cdr3_aa: CASGTSGSYEQYF
cdr3_nt: TGTGCCAGTGGTACTAGCGGGAGTTACGAGCAGTACTTC

d_call: NA
v_call: TRBV9
j_call: TRBJ2-7
clone_size: once
cdr3_aa: CASSPGRRAEYEQYF
cdr3_nt: TGTGCCAGCAGCCCGGGACGGAGGGCGGAGTACGAGCAGTACTTC

d_call: NA
v_call: TRBV21-1
j_call: TRBJ2-7
clone_size: few
cdr3_aa: CASSIPAGGTYEQYF
cdr3_nt: TGTGCCAGCAGCATCCCAGCGGGAGGGACCTACGAGCAGTACTTC

d_call: TRBD1
v_call: TRBV7-9
j_call: TRBJ2-7
clone_size: NA
cdr3_aa: CASSSTGALDYEQYF
cdr3_nt: TGTGCCAGCAGTTCGACAGGGGCCCTCGACTACGAGCAGTACTTC

d_call: TRBD2
v_call: TRBV20-1
j_call: TRBJ2-1
clone_size: NA
cdr3_aa: CSASEAGNVNEQFF
cdr3_nt: TGCAGTGCTAGTGAAGCGGGGAATGTCAATGAGCAGTTCTTC

d_call: NA
v_call: TRBV30
j_call: TRBJ2-7
clone_size: NA
cdr3_aa: CAWAPPSYEQYF
cdr3_nt: TGTGCCTGGGCCCCCCCGTCCTACGAGCAGTACTTC

d_call: NA
v_call: TRBV5-4
j_call: TRBJ2-1
clone_size: NA
cdr3_aa: CASSLTHGNEQFF
cdr3_nt: TGTGCCAGCAGCTTAACCCACGGTAATGAGCAGTTCTTC

d_call: TRBD2
v_call: TRBV30
j_call: TRBJ2-1
clone_size: once
cdr3_aa: CAWRLAGGNEQFF
cdr3_nt: TGTGCCTGGAGGCTAGCGGGAGGCAATGAGCAGTTCTTC

d_call: TRBD2
v_call: TRBV9
j_call: TRBJ2-3
clone_size: NA
cdr3_aa: CASSVGIAGATTDTQYF
cdr3_nt: TGTGCCAGCAGCGTAGGAATAGCGGGCGCTACCACAGATACGCAGTATTTT

d_call: NA
v_call: TRBV9
j_call: TRBJ1-3
clone_size: NA
cdr3_aa: CASSSDRIGNTIYF
cdr3_nt: TGTGCCAGCAGCTCTGACAGAATAGGTAACACCATATATTTT

d_call: TRBD2
v_call: TRBV9
j_call: TRBJ2-3
clone_size: NA
cdr3_aa: CASSGLAGHTDTQYF
cdr3_nt: TGTGCCAGCAGCGGGCTAGCGGGGCACACAGATACGCAGTATTTT

d_call: TRBD1
v_call: TRBV15
j_call: TRBJ2-7
clone_size: NA
cdr3_aa: CATSRRTGVGYEQYF
cdr3_nt: TGTGCCACCAGCAGACGGACAGGGGTCGGGTACGAGCAGTACTTC

d_call: NA
v_call: TRBV6-5
j_call: TRBJ2-7
clone_size: NA
cdr3_aa: CASRPTGNYEQYF
cdr3_nt: TGTGCCAGCAGGCCTACAGGGAACTACGAGCAGTACTTC

d_call: TRBD1
v_call: TRBV15
j_call: TRBJ1-4
clone_size: once
cdr3_aa: CATSRQGAGEKLFF
cdr3_nt: TGTGCCACCAGCAGACAGGGGGCCGGCGAAAAACTGTTTTTT

d_call: NA
v_call: TRBV28
j_call: TRBJ1-1
clone_size: NA
cdr3_aa: CASSFTLSNTEAFF
cdr3_nt: TGTGCCAGCAGTTTCACGCTATCGAACACTGAAGCTTTCTTT

d_call: NA
v_call: TRBV6-1
j_call: TRBJ1-1
clone_size: NA
cdr3_aa: CASSENQGRWNTEAFF
cdr3_nt: TGTGCCAGCAGTGAAAACCAGGGACGATGGAACACTGAAGCTTTCTTT

d_call: TRBD1
v_call: TRBV5-6
j_call: TRBJ1-6
clone_size: NA
cdr3_aa: CASTQGTANHSPLHF
cdr3_nt: TGTGCCAGCACCCAAGGGACAGCCAACCATTCACCCCTCCACTTT

d_call: NA
v_call: TRBV5-1
j_call: TRBJ1-1
clone_size: once
cdr3_aa: CASSLDRVGTEAFF
cdr3_nt: TGCGCCAGCAGCTTGGACAGGGTGGGCACTGAAGCTTTCTTT

d_call: TRBD1
v_call: TRBV19
j_call: TRBJ2-1
clone_size: NA
cdr3_aa: CASSIRTGHGEQFF
cdr3_nt: TGTGCCAGTAGTATAAGGACAGGGCACGGTGAGCAGTTCTTC

d_call: NA
v_call: TRBV18
j_call: TRBJ1-3
clone_size: NA
cdr3_aa: CASSLESSGNTIYF
cdr3_nt: TGTGCCAGCTCACTGGAGTCCTCTGGAAACACCATATATTTT

d_call: TRBD2
v_call: TRBV3-1/TRBV3-2
j_call: TRBJ2-7
clone_size: NA
cdr3_aa: CASSQEGRRGSYEQYF
cdr3_nt: TGTGCCAGCAGCCAAGAAGGACGGCGGGGGAGCTACGAGCAGTACTTC

d_call: NA
v_call: TRBV27
j_call: TRBJ2-7
clone_size: NA
cdr3_aa: CASSLPRPGGLGEEQYF
cdr3_nt: TGTGCCAGCAGTTTACCTCGACCAGGGGGGCTTGGGGAAGAGCAGTACTTC

d_call: NA
v_call: TRBV11-3
j_call: TRBJ2-1
clone_size: once
cdr3_aa: CASSLPSRNEQFF
cdr3_nt: TGTGCCAGCAGCTTACCTTCAAGGAATGAGCAGTTCTTC

d_call: TRBD2
v_call: TRBV6-5
j_call: TRBJ2-2
clone_size: NA
cdr3_aa: CASSRGGSGTGELFF
cdr3_nt: TGTGCCAGCAGCCGCGGGGGGTCGGGAACCGGGGAGCTGTTTTTT

d_call: NA
v_call: TRBV2
j_call: TRBJ1-1
clone_size: NA
cdr3_aa: CASSLLAEAFF
cdr3_nt: TGTGCCAGCAGTCTCCTAGCTGAAGCTTTCTTT

d_call: NA
v_call: TRBV9
j_call: TRBJ2-2
clone_size: NA
cdr3_aa: CASSVVGGELFF
cdr3_nt: TGTGCCAGCAGCGTAGTAGGGGGGGAGCTGTTTTTT

d_call: NA
v_call: TRBV25-1
j_call: TRBJ1-2
clone_size: NA
cdr3_aa: CASSVSRQGISYTF
cdr3_nt: TGTGCCAGCAGTGTGTCCCGGCAGGGGATTAGCTACACCTTC

d_call: NA
v_call: TRBV6-2/TRBV6-3
j_call: TRBJ1-6
clone_size: NA
cdr3_aa: CASSFGPNSPLHF
cdr3_nt: TGTGCCAGCAGCTTCGGACCTAATTCACCCCTCCACTTT

d_call: NA
v_call: TRBV13
j_call: TRBJ1-2
clone_size: NA
cdr3_aa: CASSLALRGDGYTF
cdr3_nt: TGTGCCAGCAGCTTAGCTCTCAGGGGCGATGGCTACACCTTC